The 30 T cell receptor beta chains below all came from one sample that was sequenced in a study of CD8+ T cells in alopecia areata. TCR sequencing used cDNA made by reverse transcription of extracted RNA. Only in-frame clones appear in the TCRdb table, and some are missing; sequencing was by immunoSEQ multiplex PCR. The repertoire holds about 190,000 clones, with about three fifths as singletons. The treatment: oral pan-JAK inhibitor, 5-10 mg twice daily. The sample here was CD4+ T cells sorted from blood, taken at week 24, from a patient treated with tofacitinib. These receptors were collected from a human donor with alopecia areata.

CDR3 in DNA: TGTGCCAGCAGCGCAAGACTAATGGGCCTCGAGGGAGATACGCAGTATTTT. Protein product: CASSARLMGLEGDTQYF. The chain has TRBV9 and TRBJ2-3; a weak D match, TRBD2 (5 bases). Trimming stripped 3 bases from V and 5 bases from J, with 22 bases between. Germline loops: CDR1 SGDLS, CDR2 YYNGEE. The CDR3 runs 17 residues.

This sequence joins TRBV4-1 and TRBJ1-2; no firm D call. The CDR3 sequence is 16 residues long. Germline loops: CDR1 MGHRA, CDR2 YSYEKL. Deletions cut 1 base from V and 2 bases from J, with 14 bases between. The CDR3 bases are TGCGCCAGCAGCCAAGGCCCCAGAACAGTAAACTATGGCTACACCTTC. Translated, it gives CASSQGPRTVNYGYTF.

The chain employs TRBV29-1 and TRBJ1-1; TRBD1 matches 7 bases. Germline V gene lookup returns CDR1 SQVTM and CDR2 ANQGSEA. The J segment lost 7 bases and the V segment lost 6 bases, leaving 8 bases of the junction unmatched. The CDR3 spans 12 residues. The CDR3 nucleotides are TGCAGCGTCCCATCAGGGGGGCGTGAAGCTTTCTTT. Encoded protein: CSVPSGGREAFF.

This chain connects TRBV4-3 to TRBJ2-3; D is undetermined. The CDR3 runs to 15 residues. The V and J ends lost 4 bases and 0 bases respectively, with 11 bases between them. Per the germline V gene, CDR1 is LGHNA and CDR2 is YSLEER. The CDR3 is CASSRGLTSTDTQYF. As DNA, the CDR3 is TGCGCCAGCAGCCGCGGCCTGACTAGCACAGATACGCAGTATTTT.

V is TRBV15 and J is TRBJ2-7, with D possibly matching TRBD1 (6 bases). The V gene lost 1 base and the J gene lost 6 bases, with 13 bases spanning the gap. Germline CDR1 LNHNV, CDR2 YYDKDF (reference sequence). The CDR3 spans 14 residues. This CDR3 is CATSRGTVGGEQYF. CDR3 sequence (DNA): TGTGCCACCAGCAGAGGGACAGTAGGAGGCGAGCAGTACTTC. Combining the CDR3 with reference TRBV15 and TRBJ2-7 gives the whole variable domain DAMVIQNPRYQVTQFGKPVTLSCSQTLNHNVMYWYQQKSSQAPKLLFHYYDKDFNNEADTPDNFQSRRPNTSFCFLDIRSPGLGDTAMYLCATSRGTVGGEQYFGPGTRLTVT.

In this sample, this clone turned up a few times. J is TRBJ2-1 and V is TRBV30; no firm D call. Trimming cost V 1 base and J 8 bases, with 15 bases left between them. The CDR3 spans 14 residues. Germline assignment: CDR1 GTSNPN and CDR2 SVGIG (reference sequence). The CDR3 region has the DNA TGTGCCTGGAGTGCGGGTCCTGCCCCCTATGAGCAGTTCTTC. It translates to CAWSAGPAPYEQFF.

V is TRBV29-1 and J is TRBJ2-2; TRBD1 agrees at 9 bases. V was clipped by 7 bases and J by 5 bases; unmatched bases: 5. The CDR3 contains 13 residues. From germline, CDR1 is SQVTM and CDR2 ANQGSEA. The CDR3 here is CSGRQGGTGELFF. The CDR3 nucleotides read TGCAGCGGCAGACAGGGGGGGACCGGGGAGCTGTTTTTT.

The rearrangement joins TRBV30 to TRBJ1-2, with 7 bases identical to TRBD1. This CDR3 has 15 residues. CDR1 and CDR2 (germline): GTSNPN, SVGIG (reference sequence). Trimming at V came to 1 base and at J to 8 bases, leaving 13 bases not matched to a gene. The CDR3 here is CAWSAGTAGGWGYTF. The CDR3 bases are TGTGCCTGGAGTGCCGGGACAGCCGGAGGTTGGGGCTACACCTTC.

This chain connects TRBV29-1 to TRBJ2-2; D call uncertain. CDR3 length: 15 residues. Germline values: CDR1 SQVTM, CDR2 ANQGSEA. V dropped 0 bases and J dropped 1 base, with 9 bases sitting between them. The CDR3 loop reads CSVEDRGLNTGELFF. DNA of the CDR3: TGCAGCGTTGAAGATCGCGGCCTGAACACCGGGGAGCTGTTTTTT.

In this sample, this clone turned up a few times. The chain couples TRBV5-6 to TRBJ1-5; D is possibly TRBD1 (5 bases). Trimming removed 4 bases from V and 0 bases from J, with 14 bases in between. The germline CDR1 and CDR2 sequences are SGHDT and YYEEEE. The CDR3 runs 16 residues. The CDR3 here is CASSQWGSISNQPQHF. In DNA form, the CDR3 reads TGTGCCAGCAGCCAGTGGGGGAGCATTAGCAATCAGCCCCAGCATTTT.

The V and J genes are TRBV18 and TRBJ2-2; TRBD1 matches 10 bases. Germline assignment: CDR1 KGHSH and CDR2 LQKENI. The CDR3 contains 14 residues. With 6 bases clipped from V and 3 bases from J, the junction kept 1 base outside the gene matches. CDR3 amino acids: CASSGTGDTGELFF. The CDR3 DNA follows: TGTGCCAGCTCCGGGACAGGGGACACCGGGGAGCTGTTTTTT.

The chain recombines TRBV5-1 with TRBJ2-6; possibly TRBD1 for D (6 bases). V was cut by 0 bases and J by 2 bases, with 6 bases left in between. The CDR3 is 15 amino acids. The germline gives CDR1 SGHRS, CDR2 YFSETQ. This chain's CDR3 is CASSLDRAGANVLTF. The CDR3, as DNA: TGCGCCAGCAGCTTGGACAGGGCTGGGGCCAACGTCCTGACTTTC.

The chain has TRBV2 and TRBJ2-1; 13 bases map to TRBD2. V trimming: 5 bases; J trimming: 4 bases; junction bases outside the gene matches: 5. The CDR3 loop spans 16 amino acids. Germline CDR1 SNHLY, CDR2 FYNNEI. The CDR3 sequence is CASSSLTSGGYNEQFF. As DNA, the CDR3 is TGTGCCAGCAGTTCCTTGACTAGCGGGGGGTACAATGAGCAGTTCTTC.

This clone was recorded once. This chain joins TRBV9 and TRBJ1-2; no firm D call. In germline, CDR1 is SGDLS, CDR2 YYNGEE. The length of the CDR3 is 12 residues. The germline V and J ends were trimmed by 0 bases and 2 bases, with 2 bases remaining between them. CDR3 bases: TGTGCCAGCAGCGTAGACAACTATGGCTACACCTTC. Its translation is CASSVDNYGYTF.

This CDR3 is CSVSGTGQVNGYTF. The CDR3 DNA is TGCAGCGTATCCGGGACAGGGCAAGTGAATGGCTACACCTTC. The V call is TRBV29-1, the J call TRBJ1-2, with 9 nucleotides matching TRBD1. Germline V gene lookup returns CDR1 SQVTM and CDR2 ANQGSEA. V was pared by 6 bases and J by 6 bases, with 11 bases of the junction left unmatched. CDR3 length equals 14 residues. Together with reference TRBV29-1 and TRBJ1-2, the CDR3 gives the full variable domain: SAVISQKPSRDICQRGTSLTIQCQVDSQVTMMFWYRQQPGQSLTLIATANQGSEATYESGFVIDKFPISRPNLTFSTLTVSNMSPEDSSIYLCSVSGTGQVNGYTFGSGTRLTVV.

The chain combines TRBV7-2 with TRBJ2-2; D remains unclear. The CDR3 has 13 amino acids. V lost 3 bases, J lost 5 bases, and 7 bases lay in between. Per the germline V gene, CDR1 is SGHTA and CDR2 is FQGNSA. The DNA of the CDR3 is TGTGCCAGCAGCTTGGACCAAACCGGGGAGCTGTTTTTT. Translated, it gives CASSLDQTGELFF.

V gene TRBV29-1 combines with J gene TRBJ1-1; no reliable D call. This CDR3 spans 11 amino acids. Germline CDR1 is SQVTM and CDR2 is ANQGSEA. Trimming shortened V by 4 bases and J by 4 bases, and 7 bases separated the two germline ends. CDR3 DNA sequence: TGCAGCGTTGGGATTCCCACTGAAGCTTTCTTT. Encoded protein: CSVGIPTEAFF. Combining the CDR3 with reference TRBV29-1 and TRBJ1-1 gives the whole variable domain SAVISQKPSRDICQRGTSLTIQCQVDSQVTMMFWYRQQPGQSLTLIATANQGSEATYESGFVIDKFPISRPNLTFSTLTVSNMSPEDSSIYLCSVGIPTEAFFGQGTRLTVV.

V gene TRBV6-5 combines with J gene TRBJ2-6; tentative D call: TRBD1 (6 bases). The germline CDR1 and CDR2 sequences are MNHEY and SVGAGI. The ends were cut back, 4 bases at V and 1 base at J, with 8 bases in the middle. The length of the CDR3 is 15 residues. The DNA for the CDR3 is TGTGCCAGCAGTTCAACAGGGTCTGGGGCCAACGTCCTGACTTTC. Residues: CASSSTGSGANVLTF.

The CDR3 here is CSDVGQLNEQFF. The CDR3 nucleotides are TGCAGCGACGTGGGACAGCTGAATGAGCAGTTCTTC. This chain joins TRBV29-1 and TRBJ2-1; 7 nucleotides agree with TRBD1. Germline V gene sequence: CDR1 SQVTM, CDR2 ANQGSEA. The CDR3 contains 12 residues. The trim removed 7 bases at V and 7 bases at J, leaving 7 bases unmatched.

The chain joins TRBV5-1 to TRBJ2-3, with D possibly TRBD2 on 7 matching bases. V was pared by 7 bases and J by 4 bases, with 13 bases between. The CDR3 loop spans 13 amino acids. Germline values: CDR1 SGHRS, CDR2 YFSETQ. Here the CDR3 reads CASGGALPDTQYF. In nucleotides, the CDR3 is TGCGCCAGCGGGGGGGCGCTGCCAGATACGCAGTATTTT.

This clone was counted a single time. The chain is built from TRBV2 and TRBJ2-5; maybe TRBD1 (5 bases). With 6 bases removed from V and 5 bases from J, the gap between germline ends came to 13 bases. The CDR3 runs to 13 residues. Germline lookup yields CDR1 SNHLY and CDR2 FYNNEI. CDR3 bases: TGTGCCAGCAGCTCTGACAGTCAGGAGACCCAGTACTTC. Its translation: CASSSDSQETQYF.

This chain joins TRBV4-1 and TRBJ2-7; D may be TRBD2 (5 bases). V gave up 0 bases and J gave up 6 bases, with 9 bases separating them. The CDR3 totals 13 residues. CDR1 and CDR2 (germline): MGHRA, YSYEKL. The CDR3 nucleotides read TGCGCCAGCAGCCAAGAGGACCGGGGCGAGCAGTACTTC. Translated, it gives CASSQEDRGEQYF.

The V and J genes are TRBV4-1 and TRBJ1-1, with a weak D call TRBD1 (6 bases). V was pared by 4 bases and J by 4 bases, with 10 bases between. Germline V gene lookup returns CDR1 MGHRA and CDR2 YSYEKL. The CDR3 covers 13 residues. The CDR3 reads CASSRGQSTEAFF. In DNA form, the CDR3 reads TGCGCCAGCAGCCGTGGACAGTCCACTGAAGCTTTCTTT.

This clone was recorded a few times. CDR3 in DNA: TGTGCCTCAGACAGGGGACGAGGCTACACCTTC. Amino acids: CASDRGRGYTF. V gene TRBV30 combines with J gene TRBJ1-2; 8 nucleotides match TRBD1. Germline V gene lookup returns CDR1 GTSNPN and CDR2 SVGIG (reference sequence). With 7 bases clipped from V and 8 bases from J, the junction kept 6 bases outside the gene matches. This CDR3 contains 11 residues.

This clone was counted once. The chain joins TRBV15 to TRBJ2-7, with 12 positions matching TRBD2. The CDR3 has 15 residues. V trimming: 0 bases; J trimming: 7 bases; junction bases outside the gene matches: 4. Germline V gene data show CDR1 as LNHNV and CDR2 as YYDKDF (reference sequence). In DNA, the CDR3 is TGTGCCACCAGCAGAGATCGACTAGCGGGGGTGGAGCAGTACTTC. Translation: CATSRDRLAGVEQYF.

This clone came up a few times. The V and J genes are TRBV30 and TRBJ2-3; perhaps TRBD1 as D (5 bases). There are 15 residues in the CDR3. The germline V gene encodes CDR1 GTSNPN and CDR2 SVGIG (reference sequence). V was shortened by 4 bases and J by 1 base, with 15 bases between the two germline ends. The CDR3 spells CAWNNHRTRTDTQYF. As DNA, the CDR3 is TGTGCCTGGAACAACCACAGGACCCGCACAGATACGCAGTATTTT.

The genes are TRBV29-1 and TRBJ2-7; 8 nucleotides agree with TRBD1. V dropped 4 bases and J dropped 5; count of bases not matched to a gene: 4. This CDR3 has 12 residues. CDR1 and CDR2 from the germline V gene are SQVTM and ANQGSEA. The DNA for the CDR3 is TGCAGCGTTGGACAGGGGATCCACGAGCAGTACTTC. This sequence encodes CSVGQGIHEQYF.

The rearrangement joins TRBV6-1 to TRBJ2-3, with a weak D call TRBD1 (5 bases). Per germline, CDR1 MNHNS and CDR2 SASEGT. The CDR3 runs 13 residues. Trimming took off 5 bases at V and 4 bases at J, with 10 bases between the two ends. CDR3 DNA sequence: TGTGCCAGCAGTACCCAGGGTGCAGATACGCAGTATTTT. Protein: CASSTQGADTQYF.

V is TRBV15 and J is TRBJ2-5; TRBD2 matches 7 bases. The CDR3 length is 17 residues. V lost 0 bases to trimming and J lost 2 bases; unmatched junction nucleotides: 9. CDR1 LNHNV and CDR2 YYDKDF come from the germline V gene (reference sequence). DNA for the CDR3: TGTGCCACCAGCAGAGAGATGGCGGGGGAAAGGCAAGAGACCCAGTACTTC. Amino acid sequence: CATSREMAGERQETQYF.

This sequence joins TRBV29-1 and TRBJ1-1, with 8 bases fitting TRBD1. V dropped 7 bases and J dropped 4; count of bases not matched to a gene: 5. CDR1 SQVTM and CDR2 ANQGSEA come from the germline V gene. CDR3 length equals 12 residues. The DNA for the CDR3 is TGCAGCGCGCGAACAGGGGGCACTGAAGCTTTCTTT. The encoded protein is CSARTGGTEAFF.